This T cell receptor (beta chain) comes out of a study of OX40 agonist ivuxolimab in advanced cancers. Regarding the study in general: Ivuxolimab, which targeted the costimulatory receptor OX40 (CD134), was an agonistic, fully human IgG2 monoclonal antibody. The dose-escalation cohort was approximately 83% male with a mean age of about 60 years, ranging from about 23 to 85. The paper covers the monotherapy dose-escalation part of the phase I ivuxolimab trial, which included N of about 51 patients. Peripheral TCRbeta sequencing aimed to test whether ivuxolimab altered TCR sequence diversity and caused clonal T-cell expansion. Prior anti-PD-1, anti-PD-L1 or anti-CTLA-4 therapy was permitted, and approximately 40% of dose-escalation patients had received checkpoint inhibitors. Partial responses were achieved by three dose-escalation patients, of whom one had hepatocellular carcinoma and two had cutaneous melanoma. Intravenous ivuxolimab was administered to patients every 2 weeks at six dose levels: 0.01, 0.1, 0.3, 1.5, 3 and 10 mg/kg. Of the 52 patients in dose escalation, about 20 had hepatocellular carcinoma, some 15 had melanoma, 9 had renal cell carcinoma and 9 had head and neck cancer.

Summary of the overall study and its limitations: In the 0.1-3.0 mg/kg groups, partial responders were among the patients with the lowest normalized peripheral clonal expansion, particularly in CD8+ T cells. At doses of 0.1 to 3.0 mg/kg, clonal expansion of both CD4+ and CD8+ blood T cells was observed from baseline to week 6. The antigen specificity of the clonally expanded peripheral T cells was not determined. On average, CD8+ T cells showed more expanded clones than CD4+ T cells after ivuxolimab. Low levels of normalized T-cell clonal expansion were also seen in some nonresponding patients.

Reading from cysteine to phenylalanine, the CDR3 counts 12 amino acids. Here the CDR3 DNA is all that survives: 36 bases in frame from base 1. The germline V gene provides CDR1 SGHDN and CDR2 FVKESK. Ends trimmed: V by 5 bases, J by 6 bases; bases unmatched to a gene: 3. Of note for this clone: The target of this receptor is not known. There are no base qualities to consult, and no much larger clone falls within one base.

To sequence the TCRbeta CDR3 region, genomic DNA was isolated from the sorted cells. TCRbeta CDR3 regions were sequenced using the immunoSEQ Assay. TCRdb took over this immuneACCESS table, retaining in-frame rearrangements with V and J assigned. Such tables are incomplete; in checked studies, under half of the missing clones stem from an unresolved V gene, and the remainder is unexplained. A total of tens of thousands of clones appear in this sample, about 90% of them only once. Approximately 11% of the sample is held by the ten biggest clonotypes. Patients with a history of autoimmune disease or receiving systemic immunosuppression were excluded from the trial. Peripheral blood for TCR sequencing was collected from all dose cohorts at baseline, on cycle 4 day 1, and on cycle 7 day 1. The samples were drawn from a first-in-human, open-label, multicenter phase I dose-escalation trial of ivuxolimab. The trial enrolled adults with locally advanced or metastatic head and neck squamous cell, hepatocellular, melanoma or renal cell carcinoma. Before TCR sequencing, CD4+ and CD8+ T cells were separately sorted from peripheral blood.

The source was CD4+ or CD8+ T cells sorted from blood, collected in a trial of the OX40 agonist ivuxolimab. The TCR originated in an adult with an advanced solid tumor such as melanoma, head and neck, liver or kidney cancer. The V and J segments used are TRBV14 and TRBJ2-7; TRBD1 agrees with 8 junctional bases. The DNA sequence is given as TGTGCCAGCAGCTGGACAGGGCGCGAGCAGTACTTC. Translated, this is CASSWTGREQYF. The CDR3, completed at both ends by the reference TRBV14 and TRBJ2-7 genes, gives the full variable domain EAGVTQFPSHSVIEKGQTVTLRCDPISGHDNLYWYRRVMGKEIKFLLHFVKESKQDESGMPNNRFLAERTGGTYSTLKVQPAELEDSGVYFCASSWTGREQYFGPGTRLTVT.